Listed below are T cell receptor beta chains from one sample, sequenced in a study of shared clonotypes between healthy human individuals. Produced via immunoSEQ multiplex PCR; TCRdb's table is partial and in-frame only. The sample includes roughly 2.5 million clones, approximately 90% of them seen just once. Sequenced material: naive CD4+ T cells sorted from blood. These TCRs come from a man between 18 and 35 years old in good health. Each CDR3 is given with its conserved first and last residue. D genes are given only for firm matches. The size of a clone is reported for some rows only, either as once, few or many, or as a class for expanded clones.

size: few
D: TRBD1
J: TRBJ1-5
length: 15
V: TRBV19
CDR3: CASSRQGLSNQPQHF

size: NA
D: NA
J: TRBJ1-6
length: 12
V: TRBV7-2
CDR3: CASSQDRIPLHF

size: NA
D: NA
J: TRBJ2-7
length: 15
V: TRBV6-6
CDR3: CASSSRLEVPSEQYF

size: NA
D: TRBD2
J: TRBJ2-3
length: 14
V: TRBV29-1
CDR3: CSVGGLANTDTQYF

size: NA
D: NA
J: TRBJ2-1
length: 14
V: TRBV10-1
CDR3: CASSEEGTYNEQFF

size: NA
D: TRBD1
J: TRBJ1-6
length: 14
V: TRBV5-4
CDR3: CASSLRTGGSPLHF

size: NA
D: TRBD2
J: TRBJ2-5
length: 15
V: TRBV11-2
CDR3: CASSLTAGTQETQYF

size: NA
D: NA
J: TRBJ2-7
length: 16
V: TRBV23-1
CDR3: CASSHPPLGLPYEQYF

size: NA
D: NA
J: TRBJ2-2
length: 16
V: TRBV5-1
CDR3: CASRRIKPGDTGELFF

size: once
D: NA
J: TRBJ2-6
length: 16
V: TRBV9
CDR3: CASSVYTGLGANVLTF

size: few
D: NA
J: TRBJ1-5
length: 14
V: TRBV5-6
CDR3: CASSLIQGPSDQHF

size: NA
D: TRBD1
J: TRBJ1-5
length: 15
V: TRBV5-6
CDR3: CASSSGQVLNQPQHF